This TCR beta chain was identified during a study of blood T cells in healthy people across ages. Together with a sample-barcoded 5' primer, a J-beta primer mix was included in a second PCR lasting about 7 to 12 cycles. A single record per CDR3 protein comes from TCRdb applying MiXCR to the 5' RACE reads. Among hundreds of thousands of distinct CDR3 sequences, more than 40% were seen once, and the ten largest hold around 32%. This TCR came from a woman in her fifties or sixties in good health. Sequenced sample: blood.

CDR3 in amino acids: CASSYQGGHTEAFF. The CDR3 DNA reads TGTGCCAGCAGCTACCAGGGTGGGCACACTGAAGCTTTCTTT. This chain uses TRBV7-9 with TRBJ1-1, with D tentatively TRBD1 (5 bases). CDR3 size: 14 residues. Germline lookup yields CDR1 SEHNR and CDR2 FQNEAQ (reference sequence). The V end lost 4 bases, the J end lost 3 bases, and 12 bases lay between the germline ends.